The clone carrying this TCR beta chain turned up a few times. No antigen is known for it. Using unique molecular identifiers, the investigators prepared the TCRbeta library. TCRdb recomputed calls from the PCR reads with MiXCR, one row per CDR3 protein. The repertoire holds approximately 130,000 distinct CDR3 sequences, with roughly 9.7% as singletons. The record originates from a study of T-cell reconstitution after alpha-beta-depleted transplantation in children. Regarding the study as a whole: Several hundred expanded graft clones reportedly supplied alpha-beta T cells about two months after transplant. One year post-transplant, T-cell counts and diversity were largely derived from T cells produced anew.

CDR3 size: 14 residues. V trimming: 3 bases; J trimming: 3 bases; junction bases outside the gene matches: 3. Germline V gives CDR1 SGHRS, CDR2 YFSETQ. This TCR was sampled from a girl under three years old who had a stem cell transplant for combined immunodeficiency, so the T cells may come from the graft donor. This rearrangement joins TRBV5-1 to TRBJ2-5; TRBD2 matches 9 bases. Material: PBMCs, mostly from graft donor cells, obtained 180 days after TCRalphabeta/CD19-depleted stem cell transplant. The CDR3 region is CASSSTSGKETQYF. The CDR3 coding sequence is TGCGCCAGCAGCTCGACTAGCGGTAAAGAGACCCAGTACTTC.